One sample yielded the 2 T cell receptor beta chains listed below, sequenced in a study of T cell repertoires in cytomegalovirus infection. Which antigens these TCRs recognize remains unknown. TCRdb re-called the reads through MiXCR, storing one row per CDR3 protein. Of about half a million distinct CDR3 sequences listed, roughly a third were seen once; the top ten hold 17%. The specimen was cultured PBMCs, collected from culture after CMV antigen stimulation. The receptor set was obtained from a human donor in good health (CMV status not recorded). Some clones in this sample may be carry-over from other donors' samples.

V is TRBV20-1 and J is TRBJ2-3, with TRBD2 matching over 9 bases. The CDR3 runs 15 residues. Germline trimming cut 2 bases from V and 3 bases from J; bases unmatched to any gene: 6. The germline gives CDR1 DFQATT, CDR2 SNEGSKA (reference sequence). The chain's CDR3 is CSARSRGGGTDTQYF. CDR3 bases: TGCAGTGCTAGATCCCGCGGGGGGGGGACAGATACGCAGTATTTT.

The chain links TRBV6-6 to TRBJ2-5; 8 bases map to TRBD2. The CDR3 extends over 15 amino acids. V shed 4 bases, J shed 1 base, and the junction held 5 bases outside the gene matches. CDR1 is MNHNY and CDR2 is SVGAGI in the germline V gene (reference sequence). The CDR3 DNA sequence: TGTGCCAGCAGTTTCGATAGCGGGACCCAAGAGACCCAGTACTTC. Encoded protein: CASSFDSGTQETQYF.